Shown below are 17 T cell receptor beta chains from a single sample sequenced in a study of OX40 agonist ivuxolimab in advanced cancers. Assay: immunoSEQ multiplex PCR; the TCRdb copy retains only in-frame clones and omits some. The table lists 48,000 or so clones, more than 85% of them singletons, with approximately 2% in the top ten. The specimen comprised CD4+ or CD8+ T cells sorted from blood, sampled in a trial of the OX40 agonist ivuxolimab. The receptors shown here come from an adult with an advanced solid tumor such as melanoma, head and neck, liver or kidney cancer.

V gene TRBV19 combines with J gene TRBJ2-3, with D perhaps being TRBD1 or TRBD2 (5 bases each). Germline V lookup: CDR1 LNHDA, CDR2 SQIVND (reference sequence). Trimming left V 0 bases short and J 3 bases short, with 13 bases between. The CDR3 is 16 residues long. The chain's CDR3 is CASSIDGSDRTDTQYF. CDR3 bases: TGTGCCAGTAGTATAGATGGGAGTGACAGAACAGATACGCAGTATTTT.

The chain carries TRBV30 and TRBJ2-7, with TRBD1 matching 7 bases. Trimming at V came to 0 bases and at J to 3 bases, leaving 5 bases not matched to a gene. The CDR3 spans 14 residues. Germline values: CDR1 GTSNPN, CDR2 SVGIG (reference sequence). The CDR3, as DNA: TGTGCCTGGAGTGTACTTAACAGGGGCTACGAGCAGTACTTC. It codes for CAWSVLNRGYEQYF.

V and J are TRBV5-1 and TRBJ2-7; the D gene is possibly TRBD2 (6 bases). This CDR3 spans 16 amino acids. Germline V gene lookup returns CDR1 SGHRS and CDR2 YFSETQ. Trimming shortened V by 4 bases and J by 0 bases, and 17 bases separated the two germline ends. The CDR3 protein is CASSGWDFQSSYEQYF. The CDR3 DNA reads TGCGCCAGCAGCGGATGGGACTTCCAAAGCTCCTACGAGCAGTACTTC.

The rearrangement joins TRBV6-6 to TRBJ2-5, with a weak D call TRBD2 (7 bases). Trimming left V 6 bases short and J 5 bases short, with 13 bases between. CDR1 MNHNY and CDR2 SVGAGI come from the germline V gene (reference sequence). The CDR3 length is 13 residues. For the CDR3, the DNA is TGTGCCAGCAGGTCAAGGGGGGGGGAGACCCAGTACTTC. Amino acids: CASRSRGGETQYF.

This clone was seen just once. This chain joins TRBV15 and TRBJ2-6; D may correspond to TRBD1 or TRBD2 (5 bases each). The germline V and J ends were trimmed by 1 base and 0 bases, with 10 bases remaining between them. The germline V gene encodes CDR1 LNHNV and CDR2 YYDKDF (reference sequence). This CDR3 is built from 17 residues. The CDR3 nucleotides read TGTGCCACCAGCAGAGGGGACGGCGTCTCTGGGGCCAACGTCCTGACTTTC. Residues: CATSRGDGVSGANVLTF.

This clone was detected once. V gene TRBV5-1 combines with J gene TRBJ1-1, with a tentative D call TRBD1 (5 bases). The germline gives CDR1 SGHRS, CDR2 YFSETQ. The CDR3 runs to 15 residues. V lost 2 bases and J lost 0, with 11 bases in between. The CDR3 region is CASSFNRPMNTEAFF. Written as DNA, the CDR3 is TGCGCCAGCAGCTTTAACAGGCCAATGAACACTGAAGCTTTCTTT.

This chain links TRBV5-1 with TRBJ2-1, with D possibly matching TRBD1 (5 bases). CDR1 is SGHRS and CDR2 is YFSETQ in the germline V gene. This CDR3 has 14 residues. V dropped 6 bases and J dropped 4 bases, with 14 bases sitting between them. CDR3 bases: TGCGCCAGCAATTTCATAGGGGATTACAATGAGCAGTTCTTC. Translation: CASNFIGDYNEQFF.

The chain recombines TRBV5-1 with TRBJ2-7; perhaps TRBD1 as D (6 bases). This CDR3 has 12 amino acids. Germline V gives CDR1 SGHRS, CDR2 YFSETQ. The V end was cut by 4 bases, the J end by 5 bases, with 10 bases between. The CDR3 nucleotides are TGCGCCAGCAGCAACTCAGGGGACGAGCAGTACTTC. As protein: CASSNSGDEQYF.

The count of this clone is one. The gene calls are TRBV6-5 and TRBJ2-7; 9 nucleotides align to TRBD1. V was clipped by 0 bases and J by 2 bases; unmatched bases: 2. The CDR3 totals 15 residues. Germline values: CDR1 MNHEY, CDR2 SVGAGI. This CDR3 reads CASSYSRQGAYEQYF. CDR3 sequence (DNA): TGTGCCAGCAGTTACTCGAGACAGGGGGCCTACGAGCAGTACTTC.

The CDR3 protein is CASGLLKTDRGLPPEAFF. The CDR3 coding sequence is TGTGCTAGTGGTTTGTTGAAAACGGACAGGGGCCTACCCCCTGAAGCTTTCTTT. V gene TRBV12-5 combines with J gene TRBJ1-1, with 9 bases lining up with TRBD1. V shed 2 bases, J shed 6 bases, and the junction held 16 bases outside the gene matches. The length of the CDR3 is 18 residues. Germline values: CDR1 LGHNT, CDR2 FRNRAP.

The V and J genes are TRBV10-2 and TRBJ1-5; TRBD1 agrees at 9 bases. From germline, CDR1 is WSHSY and CDR2 SAAADI. The trim removed 6 bases at V and 5 bases at J, leaving 2 bases unmatched. The CDR3 is made up of 13 amino acids. CDR3 nucleotide sequence: TGCGCCAGCAGCCGGGACAGGGATCAGCCCCAGCATTTT. Translation gives CASSRDRDQPQHF.

This clone was picked up a small number of times. The gene calls are TRBV2 and TRBJ1-2; 12 bases fit TRBD1. The CDR3 sequence is 16 residues long. Germline V gives CDR1 SNHLY, CDR2 FYNNEI. V was pared by 6 bases and J by 3 bases, with 8 bases of the junction left unmatched. The CDR3 nucleotides read TGTGCCAGCAGAGTCGGGACAGGGGGCAATGACTATGGCTACACCTTC. This codes for CASRVGTGGNDYGYTF.

This CDR3 reads CASQEQGGTDTQYF. The CDR3, as DNA: TGTGCCAGCCAAGAACAGGGAGGCACAGATACGCAGTATTTT. The rearrangement uses TRBV7-2 and TRBJ2-3; TRBD1 might be the D (6 bases). Trimming pared 8 bases from V and 1 base from J, leaving 13 bases between. CDR3 length: 14 amino acids. Germline V gives CDR1 SGHTA, CDR2 FQGNSA.

CDR3: CASSLVFSSYEQYF. CDR3 nucleotide sequence: TGTGCCAGCAGCCTCGTATTCAGCTCCTACGAGCAGTACTTC. V and J are TRBV11-2 and TRBJ2-7; no clear D. V shed 5 bases and J shed 0 bases, with 11 bases lying between them. This CDR3 comprises 14 residues. Germline V gene sequence: CDR1 SGHAT, CDR2 FQNNGV.

This clone appeared once. This rearrangement joins TRBV19 to TRBJ1-2, with D possibly being TRBD1 (5 bases). The CDR3 spans 15 residues. Between the trimmed V and J ends, which lost 2 bases and 2 bases, there was a span of 12 bases. Germline CDR1 reads LNHDA; CDR2 reads SQIVND (reference sequence). The CDR3 sequence: CASSISAGKNYGYTF. As DNA, the CDR3 is TGTGCCAGTAGTATATCGGCAGGGAAGAACTATGGCTACACCTTC.

The chain has TRBV2 and TRBJ1-3; possibly TRBD1 for D (5 bases). Trimming took 4 bases from V and 4 from J, leaving 11 bases between them. Germline V CDR1 and CDR2: SNHLY, FYNNEI. The CDR3 covers 14 residues. CDR3 coding DNA: TGTGCCAGCAGTGGACAGTCGGGGGGAAACACCATATATTTT. Translating it yields CASSGQSGGNTIYF.

The V and J genes are TRBV18 and TRBJ2-2; D is unresolved. Trimming shortened V by 1 base and J by 2 bases, and 5 bases separated the two germline ends. The CDR3 totals 14 residues. Germline lookup yields CDR1 KGHSH and CDR2 LQKENI. The CDR3 DNA sequence: TGTGCCAGCTCACCACGCCTAAACACCGGGGAGCTGTTTTTT. This gives the protein CASSPRLNTGELFF.